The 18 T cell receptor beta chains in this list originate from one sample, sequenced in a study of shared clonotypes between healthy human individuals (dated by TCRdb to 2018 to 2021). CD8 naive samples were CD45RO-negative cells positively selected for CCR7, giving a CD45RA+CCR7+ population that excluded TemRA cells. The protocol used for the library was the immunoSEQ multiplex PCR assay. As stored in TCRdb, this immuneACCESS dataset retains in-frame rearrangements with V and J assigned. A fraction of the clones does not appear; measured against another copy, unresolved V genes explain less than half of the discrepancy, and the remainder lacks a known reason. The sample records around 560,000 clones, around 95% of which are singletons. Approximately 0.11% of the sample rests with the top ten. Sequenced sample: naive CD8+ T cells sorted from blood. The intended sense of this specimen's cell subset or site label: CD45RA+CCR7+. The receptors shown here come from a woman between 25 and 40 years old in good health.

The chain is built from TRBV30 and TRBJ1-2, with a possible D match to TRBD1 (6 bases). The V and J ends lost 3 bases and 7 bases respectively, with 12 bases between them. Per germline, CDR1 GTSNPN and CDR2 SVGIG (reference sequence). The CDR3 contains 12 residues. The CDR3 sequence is CAWSYGGSGYTF. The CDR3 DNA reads TGTGCCTGGAGCTACGGGGGCTCTGGCTACACCTTC.

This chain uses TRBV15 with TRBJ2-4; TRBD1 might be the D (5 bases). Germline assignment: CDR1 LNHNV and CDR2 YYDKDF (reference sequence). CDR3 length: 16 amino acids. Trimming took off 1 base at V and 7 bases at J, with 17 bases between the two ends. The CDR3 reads CATSRGQTGIGNIQYF. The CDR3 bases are TGTGCCACCAGCAGAGGACAAACAGGAATAGGGAACATTCAGTACTTC. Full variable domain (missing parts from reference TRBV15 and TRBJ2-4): DAMVIQNPRYQVTQFGKPVTLSCSQTLNHNVMYWYQQKSSQAPKLLFHYYDKDFNNEADTPDNFQSRRPNTSFCFLDIRSPGLGDTAMYLCATSRGQTGIGNIQYFGAGTRLSVL.

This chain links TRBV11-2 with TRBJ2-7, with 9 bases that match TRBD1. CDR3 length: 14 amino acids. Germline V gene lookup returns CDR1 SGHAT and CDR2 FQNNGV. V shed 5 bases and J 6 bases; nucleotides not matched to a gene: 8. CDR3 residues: CASSPYRGLGEQYF. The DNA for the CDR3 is TGTGCCAGCAGCCCCTACAGGGGGCTCGGCGAGCAGTACTTC. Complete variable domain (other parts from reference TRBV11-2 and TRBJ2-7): EAGVAQSPRYKIIEKRQSVAFWCNPISGHATLYWYQQILGQGPKLLIQFQNNGVVDDSQLPKDRFSAERLKGVDSTLKIQPAKLEDSAVYLCASSPYRGLGEQYFGPGTRLTVT.

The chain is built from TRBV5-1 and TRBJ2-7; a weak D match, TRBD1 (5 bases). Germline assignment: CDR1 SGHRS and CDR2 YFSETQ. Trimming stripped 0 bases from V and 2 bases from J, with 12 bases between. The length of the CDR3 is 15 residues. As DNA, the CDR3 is TGCGCCAGCAGCTTGGGATTAGGGGTCGCCTACGAGCAGTACTTC. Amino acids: CASSLGLGVAYEQYF.

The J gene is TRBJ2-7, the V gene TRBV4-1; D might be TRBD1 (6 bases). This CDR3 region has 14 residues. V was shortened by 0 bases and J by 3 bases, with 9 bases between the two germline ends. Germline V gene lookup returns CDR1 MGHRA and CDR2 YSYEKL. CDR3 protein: CASSQDRGIYEQYF. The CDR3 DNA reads TGCGCCAGCAGCCAAGACAGGGGAATCTACGAGCAGTACTTC.

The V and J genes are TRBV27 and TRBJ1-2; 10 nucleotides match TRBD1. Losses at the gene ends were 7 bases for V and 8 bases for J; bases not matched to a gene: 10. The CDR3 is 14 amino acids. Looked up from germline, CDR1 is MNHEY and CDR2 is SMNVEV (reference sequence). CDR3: CASTQLGTGEGYTF. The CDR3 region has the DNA TGTGCCAGCACCCAGCTAGGGACAGGGGAAGGCTACACCTTC.

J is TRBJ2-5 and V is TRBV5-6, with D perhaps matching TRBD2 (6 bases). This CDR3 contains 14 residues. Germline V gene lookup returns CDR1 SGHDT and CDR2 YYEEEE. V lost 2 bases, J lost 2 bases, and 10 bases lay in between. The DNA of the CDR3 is TGTGCCAGCAGCTTAACTAGCCTTCAAGAGACCCAGTACTTC. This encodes CASSLTSLQETQYF.

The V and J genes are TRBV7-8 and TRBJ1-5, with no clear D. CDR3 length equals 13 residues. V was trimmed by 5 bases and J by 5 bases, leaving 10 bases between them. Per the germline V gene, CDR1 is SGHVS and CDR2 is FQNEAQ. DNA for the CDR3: TGTGCCAGCAGCCCGGTGGCAGATCAGCCCCAGCATTTT. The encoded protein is CASSPVADQPQHF.

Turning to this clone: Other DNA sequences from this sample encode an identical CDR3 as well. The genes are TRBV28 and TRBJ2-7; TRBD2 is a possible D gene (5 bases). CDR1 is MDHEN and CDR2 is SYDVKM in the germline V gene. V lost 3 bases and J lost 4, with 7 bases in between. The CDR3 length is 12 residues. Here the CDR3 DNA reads TGTGCCAGCAGTTTGAGGAGGTACGAGCAGTACTTC. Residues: CASSLRRYEQYF.

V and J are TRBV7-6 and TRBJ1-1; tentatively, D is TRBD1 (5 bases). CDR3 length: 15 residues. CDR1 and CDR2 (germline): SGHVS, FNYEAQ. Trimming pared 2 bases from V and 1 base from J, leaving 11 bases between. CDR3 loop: CASSLFGGPNTEAFF. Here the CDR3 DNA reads TGTGCCAGCAGCTTATTCGGGGGTCCGAACACTGAAGCTTTCTTT.

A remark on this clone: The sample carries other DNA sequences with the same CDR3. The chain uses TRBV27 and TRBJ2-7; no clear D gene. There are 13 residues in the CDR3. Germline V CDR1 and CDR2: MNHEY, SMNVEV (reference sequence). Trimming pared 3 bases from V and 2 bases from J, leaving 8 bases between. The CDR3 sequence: CASSFSATYEQYF. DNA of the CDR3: TGTGCCAGCAGTTTTTCAGCCACCTACGAGCAGTACTTC.

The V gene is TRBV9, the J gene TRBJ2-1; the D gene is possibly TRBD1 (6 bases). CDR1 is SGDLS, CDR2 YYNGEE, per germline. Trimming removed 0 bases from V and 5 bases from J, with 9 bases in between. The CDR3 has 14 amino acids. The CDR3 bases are TGTGCCAGCAGCGTAGAGGACAGAAACAATGAGCAGTTCTTC. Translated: CASSVEDRNNEQFF.

CDR3 DNA: TGCGCCAGCAGGAGCGGGGAAGCCTACGAGCAGTACTTC. Translation: CASRSGEAYEQYF. The chain couples TRBV10-2 to TRBJ2-7, with 7 bases that match TRBD2. This CDR3 spans 13 amino acids. The germline CDR1 and CDR2 sequences are WSHSY and SAAADI. Unmatched junction bases numbered 4, after V lost 6 bases and J lost 2 bases.

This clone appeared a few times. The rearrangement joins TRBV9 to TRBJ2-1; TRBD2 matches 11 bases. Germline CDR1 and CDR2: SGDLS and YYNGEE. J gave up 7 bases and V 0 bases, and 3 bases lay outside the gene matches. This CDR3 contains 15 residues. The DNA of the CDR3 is TGTGCCAGCAGCGTAGGTAGCGGGAGGGGGAATGAGCAGTTCTTC. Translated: CASSVGSGRGNEQFF.

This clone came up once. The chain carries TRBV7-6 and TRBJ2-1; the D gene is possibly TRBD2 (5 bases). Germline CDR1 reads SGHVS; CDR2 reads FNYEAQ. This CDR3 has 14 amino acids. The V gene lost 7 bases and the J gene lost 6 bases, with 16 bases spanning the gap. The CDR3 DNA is TGTGCCAGCAACCACCCCGGGGTGAGCAATGAGCAGTTCTTC. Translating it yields CASNHPGVSNEQFF.

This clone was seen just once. CDR3 DNA: TGTGCCAGCAGCTCCGGACTAGCGGGCGAGCAGTACTTC. Encoded protein: CASSSGLAGEQYF. The V call is TRBV7-6, the J call TRBJ2-7; TRBD2 matches 11 bases. Trimming took 4 bases from V and 6 from J; bases not matched to a gene: 2. Germline loops: CDR1 SGHVS, CDR2 FNYEAQ. The CDR3 length is 13 residues. Filled out from reference TRBV7-6 and TRBJ2-7, the complete variable domain reads GAGVSQSPRYKVTKRGQDVALRCDPISGHVSLYWYRQALGQGPEFLTYFNYEAQQDKSGLPNDRFSAERPEGSISTLTIQRTEQRDSAMYRCASSSGLAGEQYFGPGTRLTVT.

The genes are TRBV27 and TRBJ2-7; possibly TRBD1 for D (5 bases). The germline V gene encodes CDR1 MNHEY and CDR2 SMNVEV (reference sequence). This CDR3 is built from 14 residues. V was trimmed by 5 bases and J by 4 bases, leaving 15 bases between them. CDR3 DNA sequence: TGTGCCAGCAGTCATAACCCTACAGGATACGAGCAGTACTTC. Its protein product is CASSHNPTGYEQYF.

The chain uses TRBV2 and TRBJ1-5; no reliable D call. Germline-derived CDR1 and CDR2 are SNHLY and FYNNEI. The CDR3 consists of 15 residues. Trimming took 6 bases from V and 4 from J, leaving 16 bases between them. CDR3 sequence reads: CASSLGGRSNQPQHF. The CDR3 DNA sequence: TGTGCCAGCAGCCTCGGCGGCAGGTCTAATCAGCCCCAGCATTTT.